This TCR beta chain was captured by sequencing in a study of patients and donors after allogeneic stem cell transplantation. TCRdb recomputed calls from the RT-PCR reads with MiXCR, one row per CDR3 protein. The sample shows about 87,000 distinct CDR3 sequences, around 5% of them seen only once. Many counts were recorded for this clonotype. The clonotype comes from a human donor who was either an allogeneic HSCT recipient or a stem cell or donor lymphocyte infusion donor (not recorded which). It is not recorded whose cells these are; they may come from a transplant donor. Sequenced material: blood, either unsorted or a sorted T cell fraction (not recorded which).

The CDR3 DNA sequence: TGTGCCAGCAGCTTAGATCTGGAGAGGGGAAACACCATATATTTT. It encodes CASSLDLERGNTIYF. The chain couples TRBV11-2 to TRBJ1-3; D call uncertain. CDR1 and CDR2 from the germline V gene are SGHAT and FQNNGV. CDR3 size: 15 residues. V shed 0 bases and J shed 4 bases, with 10 bases lying between them.